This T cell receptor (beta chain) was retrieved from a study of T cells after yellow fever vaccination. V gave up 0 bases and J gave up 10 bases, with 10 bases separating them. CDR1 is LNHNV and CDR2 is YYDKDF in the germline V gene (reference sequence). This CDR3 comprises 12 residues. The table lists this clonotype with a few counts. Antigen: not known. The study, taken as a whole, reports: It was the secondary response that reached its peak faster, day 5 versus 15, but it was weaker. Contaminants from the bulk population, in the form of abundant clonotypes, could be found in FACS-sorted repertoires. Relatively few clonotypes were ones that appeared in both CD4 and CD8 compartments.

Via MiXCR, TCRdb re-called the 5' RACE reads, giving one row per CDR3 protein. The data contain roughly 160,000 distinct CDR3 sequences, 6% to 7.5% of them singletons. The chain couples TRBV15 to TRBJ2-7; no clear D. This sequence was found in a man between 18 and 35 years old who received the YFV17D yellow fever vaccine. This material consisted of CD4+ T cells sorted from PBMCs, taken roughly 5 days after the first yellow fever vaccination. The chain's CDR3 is CATSRDRVGQYF. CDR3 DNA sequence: TGTGCCACCAGCAGAGATCGGGTAGGACAGTACTTC.